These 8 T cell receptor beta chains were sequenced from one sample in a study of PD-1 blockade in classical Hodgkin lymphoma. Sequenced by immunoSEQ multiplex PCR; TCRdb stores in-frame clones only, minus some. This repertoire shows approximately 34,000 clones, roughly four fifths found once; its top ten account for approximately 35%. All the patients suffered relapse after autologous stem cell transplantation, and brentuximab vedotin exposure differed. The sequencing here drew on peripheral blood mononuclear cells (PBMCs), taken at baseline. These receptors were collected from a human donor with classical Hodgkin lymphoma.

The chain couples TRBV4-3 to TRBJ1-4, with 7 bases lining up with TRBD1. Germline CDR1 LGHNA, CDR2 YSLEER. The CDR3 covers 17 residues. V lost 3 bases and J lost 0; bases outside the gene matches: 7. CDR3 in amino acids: CASSQNLGQATNEKLFF. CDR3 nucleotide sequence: TGCGCCAGCAGCCAGAACCTCGGACAGGCAACTAATGAAAAACTGTTTTTT.

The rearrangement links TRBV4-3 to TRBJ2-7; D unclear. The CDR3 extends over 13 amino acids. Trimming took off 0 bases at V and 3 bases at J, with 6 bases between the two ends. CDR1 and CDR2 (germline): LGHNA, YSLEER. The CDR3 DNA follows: TGCGCCAGCAGCCAAGACCCCTACTACGAGCAGTACTTC. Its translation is CASSQDPYYEQYF.

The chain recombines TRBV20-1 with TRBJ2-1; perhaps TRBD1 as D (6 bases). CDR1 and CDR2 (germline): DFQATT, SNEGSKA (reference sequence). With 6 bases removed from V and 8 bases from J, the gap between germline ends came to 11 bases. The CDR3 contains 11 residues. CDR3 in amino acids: CSARTVYEQFF. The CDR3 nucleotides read TGCAGTGCGAGGACAGTTTATGAGCAGTTCTTC.

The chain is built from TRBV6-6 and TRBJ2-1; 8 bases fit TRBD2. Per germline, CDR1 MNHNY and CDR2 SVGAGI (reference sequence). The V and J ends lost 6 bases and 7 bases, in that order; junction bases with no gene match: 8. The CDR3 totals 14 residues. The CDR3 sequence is CASSPAGGWNEQFF. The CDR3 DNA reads TGTGCCAGCAGCCCGGCGGGGGGTTGGAATGAGCAGTTCTTC.

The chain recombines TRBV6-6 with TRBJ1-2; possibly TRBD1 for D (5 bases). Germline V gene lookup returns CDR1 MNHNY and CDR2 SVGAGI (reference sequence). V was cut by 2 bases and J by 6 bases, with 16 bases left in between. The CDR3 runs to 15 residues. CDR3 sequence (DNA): TGTGCCAGCAGTTACGTATCAGGCCAGGGCCATGGCTACACCTTC. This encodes CASSYVSGQGHGYTF.

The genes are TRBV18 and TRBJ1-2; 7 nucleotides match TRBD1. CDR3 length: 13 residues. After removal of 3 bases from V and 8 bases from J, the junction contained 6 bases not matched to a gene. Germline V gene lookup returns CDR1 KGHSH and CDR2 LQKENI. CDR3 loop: CASSPRDRDGYTF. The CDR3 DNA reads TGTGCCAGCTCACCCCGCGACAGGGACGGCTACACCTTC.

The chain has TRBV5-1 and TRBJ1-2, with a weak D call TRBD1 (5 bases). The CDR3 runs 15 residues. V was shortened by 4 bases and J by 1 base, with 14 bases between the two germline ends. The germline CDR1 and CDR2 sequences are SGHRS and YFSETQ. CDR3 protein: CASSPGGVGNYGYTF. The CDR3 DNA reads TGCGCCAGCAGCCCAGGAGGGGTGGGTAACTATGGCTACACCTTC.

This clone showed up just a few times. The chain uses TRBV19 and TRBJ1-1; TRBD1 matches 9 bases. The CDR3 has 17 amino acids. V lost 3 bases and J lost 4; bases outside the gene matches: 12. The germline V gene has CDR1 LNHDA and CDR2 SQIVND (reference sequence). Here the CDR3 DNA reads TGTGCCAGTAGTATCTTAAGGAGACAGGGGGGGAGCACTGAAGCTTTCTTT. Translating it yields CASSILRRQGGSTEAFF.